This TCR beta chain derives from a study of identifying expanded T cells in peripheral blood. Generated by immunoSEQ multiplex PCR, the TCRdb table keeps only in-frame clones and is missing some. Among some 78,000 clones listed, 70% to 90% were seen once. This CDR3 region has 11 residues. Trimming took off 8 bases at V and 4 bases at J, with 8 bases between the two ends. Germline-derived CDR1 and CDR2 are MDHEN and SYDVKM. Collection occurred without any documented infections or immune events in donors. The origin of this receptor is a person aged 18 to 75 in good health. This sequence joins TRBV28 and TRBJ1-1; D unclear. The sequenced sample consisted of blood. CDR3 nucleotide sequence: TGTGCCAGCCGAAGGCGCACTGAAGCTTTCTTT. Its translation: CASRRRTEAFF.